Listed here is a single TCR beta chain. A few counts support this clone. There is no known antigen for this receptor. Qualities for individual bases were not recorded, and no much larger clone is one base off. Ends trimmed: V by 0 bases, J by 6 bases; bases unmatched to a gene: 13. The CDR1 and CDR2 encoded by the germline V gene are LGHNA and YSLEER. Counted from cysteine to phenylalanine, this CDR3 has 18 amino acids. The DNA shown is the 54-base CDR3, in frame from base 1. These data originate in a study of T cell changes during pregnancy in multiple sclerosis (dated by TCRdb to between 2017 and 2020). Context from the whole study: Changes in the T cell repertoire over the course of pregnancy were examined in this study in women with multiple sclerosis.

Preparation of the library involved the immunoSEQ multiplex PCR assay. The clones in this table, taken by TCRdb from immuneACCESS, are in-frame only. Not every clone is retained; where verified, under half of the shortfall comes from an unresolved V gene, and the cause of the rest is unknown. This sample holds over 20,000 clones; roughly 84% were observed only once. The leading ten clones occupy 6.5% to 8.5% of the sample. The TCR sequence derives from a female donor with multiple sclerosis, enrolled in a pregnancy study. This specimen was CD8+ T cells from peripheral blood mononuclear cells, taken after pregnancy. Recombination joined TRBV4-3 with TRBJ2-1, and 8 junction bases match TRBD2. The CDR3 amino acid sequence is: CASSQDLATGGSGNEQFF. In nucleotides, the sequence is TGCGCCAGCAGCCAAGATCTAGCGACGGGAGGGTCGGGCAATGAGCAGTTCTTC.